This T cell receptor beta chain stems from a study of T cell repertoires in cytomegalovirus infection. The wider study: Researchers turned to recently identified HLA-C-restricted CMV epitopes as well as well-studied HLA-B-restricted ones.

Points on this clonotype: Its antigen is still unknown.

The V end was cut by 4 bases, the J end by 1 base, with 8 bases between. The CDR3 contains 14 residues. Germline V gene data show CDR1 as SGHRS and CDR2 as YFSETQ. Study-level results: HLA-C-restricted CMV clonotypes gave the most frequent clonotype in two of eight donors.

One entry per CDR3 protein results from TCRdb running MiXCR on the reads. The data contain about 480,000 distinct CDR3 sequences, roughly a third of them seen just once; the ten biggest clones take up 15% to 20%. Sequences were derived from cultured PBMCs, sampled from culture after CMV antigen stimulation. This TCR derives from a human donor in good health (CMV status not recorded). Some clones in this sample may be carry-over from other donors' samples. This chain links TRBV5-1 with TRBJ2-2, with D perhaps given as TRBD1 or TRBD2 (5 bases each). The CDR3 is CASSGTLNTGELFF. CDR3 bases: TGCGCCAGCAGCGGGACCTTGAACACCGGGGAGCTGTTTTTT.